The 25 T cell receptor beta chains in this list originate from one sample, sequenced in a study of blood T cells in healthy people across ages. For the second PCR, which ran for roughly 6 to 11 cycles, a sample-barcoded 5' primer and a J-beta primer mix were used. TCRdb ran MiXCR on the 5' RACE reads and lists one entry per CDR3 protein. Of 780,000 or so distinct CDR3 sequences in the sample, more than 55% are singletons; the top ten hold roughly 24%. The sequencing input was blood. The source is a man aged 40-50 years in good health.

The chain couples TRBV20-1 to TRBJ2-3; TRBD1 matches 7 bases. V shed 6 bases, J shed 3 bases, and the junction held 9 bases outside the gene matches. Germline V gene data show CDR1 as DFQATT and CDR2 as SNEGSKA (reference sequence). CDR3 length: 14 residues. The CDR3 DNA reads TGCAGTGCCTTCGTACAGGGGCTTACAGATACGCAGTATTTT. Residues: CSAFVQGLTDTQYF.

The table lists this clonotype with a few counts. The rearrangement joins TRBV28 to TRBJ2-5; D is unclear. In germline, CDR1 is MDHEN, CDR2 SYDVKM. The CDR3 extends over 14 amino acids. Trimming stripped 7 bases from V and 5 bases from J, with 17 bases between. The CDR3 nucleotides are TGTGCCAGCACAAGGACCCCAGCGCTTGAGACCCAGTACTTC. Its protein is CASTRTPALETQYF.

This chain connects TRBV28 to TRBJ2-5; weak D call: TRBD1 (5 bases). CDR3 length equals 14 residues. CDR1 and CDR2 from the germline V gene are MDHEN and SYDVKM. The V end lost 4 bases, the J end lost 2 bases, and 11 bases lay between the germline ends. The CDR3 spells CASSSPTVQETQYF. Written as DNA, the CDR3 is TGTGCCAGCAGTTCCCCGACAGTACAAGAGACCCAGTACTTC.

V is TRBV6-1 and J is TRBJ2-7; 8 bases map to TRBD2. The V and J ends lost 5 bases and 5 bases, in that order; junction bases with no gene match: 11. The germline V gene encodes CDR1 MNHNS and CDR2 SASEGT. This CDR3 is built from 15 residues. CDR3 DNA sequence: TGTGCCAGCAGTTCCCAGGGGACTAGTCGAAACGAGCAGTACTTC. Translation: CASSSQGTSRNEQYF.

This clonotype was seen a few times. This rearrangement joins TRBV7-2 to TRBJ2-7; TRBD1 agrees at 7 bases. The V gene's germline CDR1 is SGHTA and CDR2 FQGNSA. This CDR3 is 13 amino acids long. The V and J ends lost 6 bases and 6 bases, in that order; junction bases with no gene match: 8. The CDR3 reads CASRRDSLGEQYF. The CDR3 bases are TGTGCCAGCAGACGGGACAGCCTCGGCGAGCAGTACTTC. The full variable domain, with the rest looked up from reference TRBV7-2 and TRBJ2-7, is GAGVSQSPSNKVTEKGKDVELRCDPISGHTALYWYRQSLGQGLEFLIYFQGNSAPDKSGLPSDRFSAERTGGSVSTLTIQRTQQEDSAVYLCASRRDSLGEQYFGPGTRLTVT.

This clonotype has more than one count but fewer than ten. The chain couples TRBV4-2 to TRBJ1-1; 7 bases align to TRBD1. With 4 bases clipped from V and 1 base from J, the junction kept 3 bases outside the gene matches. From germline, CDR1 is LGHNA and CDR2 YNFKEQ. The CDR3 covers 14 residues. CDR3 region: CASSPQGGNTEAFF. For the CDR3, the DNA is TGTGCCAGCAGCCCCCAGGGGGGGAACACTGAAGCTTTCTTT.

The rearrangement links TRBV5-1 to TRBJ2-5, with 11 nucleotides matching TRBD2. Trimming cost V 4 bases and J 6 bases; bases outside gene matches: 8. In germline, CDR1 is SGHRS, CDR2 YFSETQ. The CDR3 sequence is 15 residues long. The CDR3 is CASSMTSGDRKTQYF. The CDR3 coding sequence is TGCGCCAGCAGCATGACTAGCGGGGATCGGAAGACCCAGTACTTC. The whole variable domain, remainder taken from reference TRBV5-1 and TRBJ2-5, is KAGVTQTPRYLIKTRGQQVTLSCSPISGHRSVSWYQQTPGQGLQFLFEYFSETQRNKGNFPGRFSGRQFSNSRSEMNVSTLELGDSALYLCASSMTSGDRKTQYFGPGTRLLVL.

Worth noting for this clonotype: Relative to the germline gene, one junction end is altered; a read error may explain this. The chain joins TRBV5-1 to TRBJ2-5, with 9 bases aligning to TRBD2. CDR3 length: 15 residues. Looked up from germline, CDR1 is SGHRS and CDR2 is YFSETQ. CDR3 DNA sequence: TGCGCCAACAGCTGGGAGCGGGGGGCCGAAGAGACCCAGTACTTC. Protein product: CANSWERGAEETQYF.

The V call is TRBV6-1, the J call TRBJ2-5; TRBD2 matches at 10 bases. This CDR3 has 15 residues. CDR1 and CDR2 from the germline V gene are MNHNS and SASEGT. Unmatched junction bases numbered 3, after V lost 4 bases and J lost 1 base. CDR3 residues: CASSVSSGSQETQYF. The CDR3 region has the DNA TGTGCCAGCAGTGTTTCTAGCGGGAGCCAAGAGACCCAGTACTTC.

This chain links TRBV7-2 with TRBJ2-1, with D uncertain. Trimming took off 2 bases at V and 0 bases at J, with 8 bases between the two ends. The V gene's germline CDR1 is SGHTA and CDR2 FQGNSA. The length of the CDR3 is 15 residues. CDR3 residues: CASSLWMGSYNEQFF. In DNA form, the CDR3 reads TGTGCCAGCAGCTTATGGATGGGCTCCTACAATGAGCAGTTCTTC.

This clonotype came up a few times. The chain joins TRBV11-2 to TRBJ2-1; TRBD1 matches at 7 bases. Germline V gene sequence: CDR1 SGHAT, CDR2 FQNNGV. The CDR3 runs to 15 residues. Losses at the gene ends were 5 bases for V and 7 bases for J; bases not matched to a gene: 11. CDR3 loop: CASSHRDRSNNEQFF. For the CDR3, the DNA is TGTGCCAGCAGCCATCGGGACAGATCGAATAATGAGCAGTTCTTC.

The table lists this clonotype with many counts. The rearrangement links TRBV7-8 to TRBJ2-3; TRBD1 matches 7 bases. Trimming at V came to 4 bases and at J to 6 bases, leaving 10 bases not matched to a gene. The CDR3 has 15 residues. The germline gives CDR1 SGHVS, CDR2 FQNEAQ. The DNA for the CDR3 is TGTGCCAGCAGCTCCCCGGGACAGTATGTGGATACGCAGTATTTT. Translated, it gives CASSSPGQYVDTQYF.

The genes are TRBV7-2 and TRBJ2-3, with 9 bases lining up with TRBD2. The CDR3 spans 16 residues. V shed 2 bases and J 3 bases; nucleotides not matched to a gene: 6. The germline gives CDR1 SGHTA, CDR2 FQGNSA. The CDR3 DNA follows: TGTGCCAGCAGCTTAAAGACTAGCGGAGTAACAGATACGCAGTATTTT. It yields the protein CASSLKTSGVTDTQYF.

This chain uses TRBV5-1 with TRBJ2-5; D may be TRBD1 or TRBD2 (5 bases each). The DNA end is more similar to TRBJ2-7, so the J call may be wrong. The CDR3 contains 15 residues. Germline V gene lookup returns CDR1 SGHRS and CDR2 YFSETQ. The CDR3 loop is CASNLRDGTFYEQYF. CDR3 nucleotides: TGCGCCAGCAACCTCCGGGACGGAACTTTCTACGAGCAGTACTTC.

This clonotype appeared a few times. J is TRBJ2-7 and V is TRBV3-1; D gene unclear. Germline V gives CDR1 LGHDT, CDR2 YNNKEL (reference sequence). The CDR3 extends over 14 amino acids. V was trimmed by 0 bases and J by 3 bases, leaving 9 bases between them. The CDR3 sequence: CASSQDSWVYEQYF. CDR3 coding DNA: TGTGCCAGCAGCCAAGATTCGTGGGTCTACGAGCAGTACTTC.

To note about this clonotype: One junction end does not reproduce the germline sequence, and a read error may be involved. V usage is TRBV5-1 and J usage is TRBJ2-3; 10 positions match TRBD2. Per germline, CDR1 SGHRS and CDR2 YFSETQ. The CDR3 spans 18 residues. CDR3 DNA sequence: TGTGCCAGCAGCTTGGTGGCTAGCGGGGGTTATCGCACAGGTACGCAGTATTTT. This sequence encodes CASSLVASGGYRTGTQYF.

The chain carries TRBV7-7 and TRBJ2-5; 7 bases map to TRBD2. Germline V gene data show CDR1 as SSHAT and CDR2 as FNYEAQ (reference sequence). This CDR3 is built from 15 residues. The junction had 9 bases not matched to a gene; V was cut back by 3 bases and J by 5 bases. The CDR3 here is CASSFGLSGEETQYF. The CDR3 coding sequence is TGTGCCAGCAGCTTTGGGCTCAGCGGGGAGGAGACCCAGTACTTC.

The chain is built from TRBV6-2 or TRBV6-3 and TRBJ2-2; 7 nucleotides agree with TRBD1. The CDR3 has 16 residues. CDR1 and CDR2 (germline): MNHEY, SVGEGT. J was trimmed by 1 base and V by 2 bases; bases with no gene match: 4. CDR3 DNA: TGTGCCAGCAGTTACCGTCGACAGGGGAACACCGGGGAGCTGTTTTTT. It codes for CASSYRRQGNTGELFF.

The chain is built from TRBV9 and TRBJ2-5; D gene ambiguous. Germline CDR1 and CDR2: SGDLS and YYNGEE. CDR3 length: 13 residues. Trimming left V 1 base short and J 5 bases short, with 9 bases between. The CDR3 region has the DNA TGTGCCAGCAGCGTACATAGCATGGAGACCCAGTACTTC. Amino acids: CASSVHSMETQYF.

The chain employs TRBV27 and TRBJ2-7; tentative D call: TRBD2 (8 bases). This CDR3 region has 15 residues. Germline V gene lookup returns CDR1 MNHEY and CDR2 SMNVEV (reference sequence). Trimming removed 6 bases from V and 0 bases from J, with 15 bases in between. The CDR3 sequence is CASSREGDSSYEQYF. DNA of the CDR3: TGTGCCAGCAGCCGGGAGGGGGACAGCTCCTACGAGCAGTACTTC.

The CDR3 sequence is CASSHQFSDGDTQYF. In DNA form, the CDR3 reads TGCGCCAGCAGCCACCAATTTTCCGACGGAGATACGCAGTATTTT. The chain combines TRBV4-3 with TRBJ2-3; D ambiguous. The germline V gene encodes CDR1 LGHNA and CDR2 YSLEER. This CDR3 is 15 amino acids long. Trimming took 3 bases from V and 5 from J, leaving 15 bases between them.

This clonotype has ten or more counts. The gene calls are TRBV20-1 and TRBJ2-7, with 10 bases identical to TRBD1. The germline V gene has CDR1 DFQATT and CDR2 SNEGSKA (reference sequence). There are 13 residues in the CDR3. V shed 6 bases and J 5 bases; nucleotides not matched to a gene: 7. This CDR3 is CSARRDRGDEQYF. The CDR3 region has the DNA TGCAGTGCCAGACGGGACAGGGGAGACGAGCAGTACTTC.

This chain connects TRBV20-1 to TRBJ1-6, with D perhaps matching TRBD1 (6 bases). Trimming left V 6 bases short and J 9 bases short, with 15 bases between. From germline, CDR1 is DFQATT and CDR2 SNEGSKA (reference sequence). The CDR3 has 13 amino acids. The chain's CDR3 is CSAPQGRISPLHF. As DNA, the CDR3 is TGCAGTGCCCCACAGGGCCGGATTTCACCCCTCCACTTT.

This clonotype was counted a few times. V and J are TRBV7-6 and TRBJ2-1; possibly TRBD2 for D (5 bases). V lost 5 bases and J lost 6, with 11 bases in between. The CDR3 is made up of 13 amino acids. Looked up from germline, CDR1 is SGHVS and CDR2 is FNYEAQ. CDR3 amino acids: CASSGRGCNEQFF. The DNA of the CDR3 is TGTGCCAGCAGCGGGAGAGGATGCAATGAGCAGTTCTTC.

The rearrangement joins TRBV20-1 to TRBJ2-5; possible D gene TRBD1, 5 bases. The germline CDR1 and CDR2 sequences are DFQATT and SNEGSKA (reference sequence). The CDR3 consists of 11 residues. Between the trimmed V and J ends, which lost 5 bases and 3 bases, there was a span of 7 bases. CDR3 in amino acids: CSAGAEETQYF. Here the CDR3 DNA reads TGCAGTGCTGGGGCAGAAGAGACCCAGTACTTC.